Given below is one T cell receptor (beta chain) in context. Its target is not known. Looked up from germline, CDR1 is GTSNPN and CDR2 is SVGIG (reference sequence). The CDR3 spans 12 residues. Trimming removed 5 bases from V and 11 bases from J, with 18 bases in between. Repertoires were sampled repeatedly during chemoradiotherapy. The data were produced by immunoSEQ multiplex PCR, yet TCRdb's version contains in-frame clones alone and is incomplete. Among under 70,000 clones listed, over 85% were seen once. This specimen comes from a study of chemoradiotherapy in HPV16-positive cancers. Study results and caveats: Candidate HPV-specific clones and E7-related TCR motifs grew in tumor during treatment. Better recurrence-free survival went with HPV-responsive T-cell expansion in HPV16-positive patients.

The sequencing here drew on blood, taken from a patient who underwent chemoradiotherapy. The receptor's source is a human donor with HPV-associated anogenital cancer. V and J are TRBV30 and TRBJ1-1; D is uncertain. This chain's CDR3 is CAWGPREGEAFF. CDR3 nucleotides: TGTGCCTGGGGGCCGAGGGAGGGAGAGGCTTTCTTT.